Shown below are 4 T cell receptor beta chains from a single sample sequenced in a study of T cell repertoires in cytomegalovirus infection. TCRdb reprocessed the reads with MiXCR, giving one entry per CDR3 protein. The table includes roughly 640,000 distinct CDR3 sequences, 20% to 25% detected once. Sequencing used CD8+ T cells from PBMCs. The receptors originated from a human donor in good health (CMV status not recorded). Some clones in this sample may be carry-over from other donors' samples.

This clonotype was counted ten times or more. This sequence joins TRBV6-5 and TRBJ2-1; 11 positions agree with TRBD2. V gave up 6 bases and J gave up 7 bases; unmatched junction bases: 5. The CDR3 is made up of 14 amino acids. Per germline, CDR1 MNHEY and CDR2 SVGAGI. This chain's CDR3 is CASRLAGVGNEQFF. CDR3 DNA: TGTGCCAGCAGACTAGCGGGGGTAGGGAATGAGCAGTTCTTC.

This clonotype was picked up many times. V is TRBV7-6 and J is TRBJ2-3, with a possible D match to TRBD2 (7 bases). The CDR3 runs 15 residues. V was trimmed by 5 bases and J by 4 bases, leaving 16 bases between them. CDR1 SGHVS and CDR2 FNYEAQ come from the germline V gene. The CDR3 bases are TGTGCCAGCAGCCGGGGGGCGGGGGTGGCAGATACGCAGTATTTT. This codes for CASSRGAGVADTQYF.

The V gene is TRBV13, the J gene TRBJ2-7, with D unresolved. Looked up from germline, CDR1 is PRHDT and CDR2 is FYEKMQ (reference sequence). Trimming took 4 bases from V and 6 from J, leaving 16 bases between them. This CDR3 has 14 residues. The CDR3 protein is CASSSQASWGEQYF. DNA of the CDR3: TGTGCCAGCAGCTCCCAGGCGTCCTGGGGCGAGCAGTACTTC.

This clonotype was observed a handful of times. The chain recombines TRBV28 with TRBJ1-6, with TRBD1 identical over 9 bases. V gave up 5 bases and J gave up 0 bases; unmatched junction bases: 8. CDR3 length: 18 residues. Per the germline V gene, CDR1 is MDHEN and CDR2 is SYDVKM. The CDR3 reads CASSTVAGQGSYNSPLHF. In DNA, the CDR3 is TGTGCCAGCAGTACCGTGGCGGGACAGGGCTCCTATAATTCACCCCTCCACTTT.